Described below is a single TCR beta chain sequence and its context. The sample is drawn from a study of blood T cell repertoires in COVID-19. In the authors' workflow: Using reference gene primer amplification, nucleated cell counts were estimated. TCRdb's table, derived via immunoSEQ multiplex PCR, lists solely in-frame clones and lacks some. V and J calls and clone size come straight from that table; D and trimming were deduced from the DNA. This sample carries 150,000 to 200,000 clones, 84% of them seen once, and the ten largest clones take around 13%. Recruited during active infection, patients (from Seattle) were subsequently followed longitudinally. This TCR was sampled from an older woman with COVID-19, enrolled during active disease. Sequenced input: peripheral blood.

In nucleotides, the CDR3 is TGTGCCAGCAGCTTGGGCAGGTACTTTTATGGCTACACCTTC. Amino acids: CASSLGRYFYGYTF. The V and J genes are TRBV5-6 and TRBJ1-2; no firm D call. V was pared by 0 bases and J by 5 bases, with 11 bases between. The CDR3 spans 14 residues. The germline V gene encodes CDR1 SGHDT and CDR2 YYEEEE.